The sequence of this T cell receptor (beta chain) was determined in a study of OX40 agonist ivuxolimab in advanced cancers. Study as a whole: The dose-escalation cohort was about 80% male, with a mean age of around 60 years, ranging roughly 20 to 90. Partial responses were observed in three patients, of whom one had hepatocellular carcinoma and two had cutaneous melanoma.

TCRdb keeps only in-frame clones here, not all; method: immunoSEQ multiplex PCR. The top ten hold roughly 4.2% of the sample, which has about 67,000 clones, around 87% seen once. The CDR3 spans 15 residues. Germline trimming cut 4 bases from V and 2 bases from J; bases unmatched to any gene: 4. The germline V gene has CDR1 SEHNR and CDR2 FQNEAQ (reference sequence). The source is an adult with an advanced solid tumor such as melanoma, head and neck, liver or kidney cancer. The sequencing here drew on CD4+ or CD8+ T cells sorted from blood, taken in a trial of the OX40 agonist ivuxolimab. The chain recombines TRBV7-9 with TRBJ2-7; 11 bases agree with TRBD1. The CDR3: CASSYGTGGTYEQYF. For the CDR3, the DNA is TGTGCCAGCAGCTACGGGACAGGGGGTACCTACGAGCAGTACTTC.